A single sample is the source of the 10 T cell receptor beta chains below, sequenced in a study of PD-L1 blockade in urothelial cancer. Time point here: pretreatment peripheral blood. Clones were read by immunoSEQ multiplex PCR, and TCRdb kept only the in-frame ones, dropping some. This table has 70,000 to 75,000 clones, roughly 90% appearing once. The sample here was PBMCs, taken around atezolizumab (anti-PD-L1) treatment. These receptor sequences come from a man between 65 and 79 years old with urothelial cancer.

The chain carries TRBV5-1 and TRBJ1-2; D gene ambiguous. There are 13 residues in the CDR3. The germline CDR1 and CDR2 sequences are SGHRS and YFSETQ. V lost 0 bases to trimming and J lost 8 bases, with 11 bases between them. The CDR3 DNA follows: TGCGCCAGCAGCTTGGACGGGATGTGGGGCTACACCTTC. Amino acids: CASSLDGMWGYTF. Full variable domain (remainder filled in from reference TRBV5-1 and TRBJ1-2): KAGVTQTPRYLIKTRGQQVTLSCSPISGHRSVSWYQQTPGQGLQFLFEYFSETQRNKGNFPGRFSGRQFSNSRSEMNVSTLELGDSALYLCASSLDGMWGYTFGSGTRLTVV.

This sequence joins TRBV6-5 and TRBJ2-3, with D possibly matching TRBD2 (5 bases). The CDR3 spans 14 residues. Germline CDR1 is MNHEY and CDR2 is SVGAGI. Trimming stripped 5 bases from V and 2 bases from J, with 11 bases between. The DNA of the CDR3 is TGTGCCAGCAGTCGGACGACTACCACAGATACGCAGTATTTT. It translates to CASSRTTTTDTQYF.

The chain employs TRBV7-6 and TRBJ2-7; a possible D gene is TRBD1 (5 bases). Trimming cost V 1 base and J 5 bases, with 9 bases left between them. CDR3 length: 13 amino acids. From germline, CDR1 is SGHVS and CDR2 FNYEAQ. CDR3 in amino acids: CASSLDRINEQYF. The CDR3, as DNA: TGTGCCAGCAGCTTAGACAGGATCAACGAGCAGTACTTC.

The V and J genes are TRBV10-3 and TRBJ1-2, with 9 positions matching TRBD1. Germline trimming cut 6 bases from V and 0 bases from J; bases unmatched to any gene: 5. The CDR3 consists of 15 residues. The germline V gene encodes CDR1 ENHRY and CDR2 SYGVKD. The CDR3 here is CAIRPGTGTNYGYTF. CDR3 bases: TGTGCCATCAGACCCGGGACAGGGACTAACTATGGCTACACCTTC.

The gene calls are TRBV7-2 and TRBJ2-3; 8 nucleotides agree with TRBD2. Trimming removed 3 bases from V and 6 bases from J; junction bases left unmatched: 11. Germline-derived CDR1 and CDR2 are SGHTA and FQGNSA. The CDR3 is 16 amino acids. In nucleotides, the CDR3 is TGTGCCAGCAGCTTGGACGGGAGGGGAATAGGGGATACGCAGTATTTT. Its protein is CASSLDGRGIGDTQYF.

The CDR3 sequence: CASRIGTGGLYEQYF. The CDR3 DNA is TGTGCCAGCCGTATTGGGACAGGGGGACTTTACGAGCAGTACTTC. The chain links TRBV28 to TRBJ2-7; 11 nucleotides agree with TRBD1. The J segment lost 4 bases and the V segment lost 8 bases, leaving 10 bases of the junction unmatched. There are 15 residues in the CDR3. The germline V gene has CDR1 MDHEN and CDR2 SYDVKM.

The V call is TRBV25-1, the J call TRBJ1-1; D is uncertain. V was cut by 6 bases and J by 0 bases, with 11 bases left in between. This CDR3 is built from 14 residues. Germline V CDR1 and CDR2: MGHDK, SYGVNS. The CDR3 loop reads CASRETSMNTEAFF. CDR3 DNA: TGTGCCAGCAGGGAGACTAGCATGAACACTGAAGCTTTCTTT.

This chain joins TRBV7-7 and TRBJ2-3, with 10 bases that match TRBD1. J lost 0 bases, V lost 5 bases, and 2 bases had no gene match. The CDR3 covers 15 residues. Germline V gene data show CDR1 as SSHAT and CDR2 as FNYEAQ (reference sequence). This CDR3 is CASSKGQGSTDTQYF. CDR3 nucleotides: TGTGCCAGCAGCAAGGGACAGGGGAGCACAGATACGCAGTATTTT. The full variable domain, with the rest looked up from reference TRBV7-7 and TRBJ2-3, is GAGVSQSPRYKVTKRGQDVTLRCDPISSHATLYWYQQALGQGPEFLTYFNYEAQPDKSGLPSDRFSAERPEGSISTLTIQRTEQRDSAMYRCASSKGQGSTDTQYFGPGTRLTVL.

The chain has TRBV27 and TRBJ2-7, with 7 positions matching TRBD1. Germline lookup yields CDR1 MNHEY and CDR2 SMNVEV (reference sequence). CDR3 length equals 13 residues. The J segment lost 0 bases and the V segment lost 6 bases, leaving 2 bases of the junction unmatched. CDR3 loop: CASSRDSSYEQYF. CDR3 DNA sequence: TGTGCCAGCAGCCGGGACAGCTCCTACGAGCAGTACTTC.

The rearrangement uses TRBV2 and TRBJ2-7; TRBD1 aligns across 7 bases. Germline-derived CDR1 and CDR2 are SNHLY and FYNNEI. The CDR3 is made up of 16 amino acids. J was trimmed by 4 bases and V by 8 bases; bases with no gene match: 17. This CDR3 is CASALTDGTANYEQYF. In nucleotides, the CDR3 is TGTGCCAGCGCATTGACTGACGGGACAGCAAATTACGAGCAGTACTTC.